The T cell receptor (beta chain) under discussion was sequenced for a study of blood T cell repertoires in COVID-19. Study-wide background: Researchers got acute and convalescent COVID-19 samples from the United States, Italy and Spain. PBMCs, B-cell-depleted T cells, or T cells provided the cDNA or gDNA that made up the material.

In the original processing: Estimated nucleated cell counts came from reference gene primer amplification. Repertoires were generated with immunoSEQ multiplex PCR, while TCRdb's copy carries only in-frame clones and drops some. Clone size and the V and J calls come from that table; the DNA yielded D and trimming. The sample comprises roughly 150,000 clones, roughly 80% of which are singletons, and roughly 0.56% rests with the top ten. Trimming took 8 bases from V and 4 from J; bases not matched to a gene: 5. The germline gives CDR1 SEHNR, CDR2 FQNEAQ (reference sequence). The CDR3 is 13 amino acids. The chain couples TRBV7-9 to TRBJ1-5, with 7 nucleotides matching TRBD1. The sample taken for sequencing was peripheral blood. The receptor comes from a man aged 55 to 70 with acute or convalescent COVID-19. The CDR3 region has the DNA TGTGCCAGCCACTCAGGGGGGAATCAGCCCCAGCATTTT. This encodes CASHSGGNQPQHF.